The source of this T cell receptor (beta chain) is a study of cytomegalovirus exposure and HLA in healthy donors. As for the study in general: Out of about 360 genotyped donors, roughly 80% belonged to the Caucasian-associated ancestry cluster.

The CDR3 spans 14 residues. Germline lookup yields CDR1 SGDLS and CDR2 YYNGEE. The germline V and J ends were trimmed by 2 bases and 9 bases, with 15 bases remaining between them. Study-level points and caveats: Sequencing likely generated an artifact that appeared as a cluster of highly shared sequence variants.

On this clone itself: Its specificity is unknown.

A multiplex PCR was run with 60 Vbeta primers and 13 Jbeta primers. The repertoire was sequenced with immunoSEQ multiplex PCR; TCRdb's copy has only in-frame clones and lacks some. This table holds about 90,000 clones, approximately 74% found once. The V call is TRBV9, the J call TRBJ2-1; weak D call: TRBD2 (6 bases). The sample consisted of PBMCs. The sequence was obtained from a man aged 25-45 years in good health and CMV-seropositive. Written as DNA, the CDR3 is TGTGCCAGCAGCGTGGGGACTCTCAACCCTGAGCAGTTCTTC. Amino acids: CASSVGTLNPEQFF.